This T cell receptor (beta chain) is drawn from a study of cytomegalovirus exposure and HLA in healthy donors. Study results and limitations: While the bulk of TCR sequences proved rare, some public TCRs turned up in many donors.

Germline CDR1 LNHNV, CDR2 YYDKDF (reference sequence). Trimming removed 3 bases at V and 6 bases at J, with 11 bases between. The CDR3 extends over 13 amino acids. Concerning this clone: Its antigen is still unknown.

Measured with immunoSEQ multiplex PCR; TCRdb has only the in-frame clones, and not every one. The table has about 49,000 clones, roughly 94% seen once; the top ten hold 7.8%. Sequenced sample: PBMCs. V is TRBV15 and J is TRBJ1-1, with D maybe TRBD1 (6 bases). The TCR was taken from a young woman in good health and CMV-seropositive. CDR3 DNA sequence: TGTGCCACCAGCAGCCAACAGGGCGCTGAAGCTTTCTTT. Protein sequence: CATSSQQGAEAFF.